These 20 T cell receptor beta chains originate from one sample sequenced in a study of CXCR3-negative and CXCR3-positive naive CD8 T cells. Study observations and caveats: CXCR3-positive naive cells carried more hydrophobic TRB CDR3s than CXCR3-negative naive cells did.

No antigen is known for these receptors. TRB cDNA was prepared as libraries by UMI-labeled 5' RACE. TCRdb reprocessed the 5' RACE reads, keeping one entry per CDR3 protein, no DNA. The sample's table shows 90,000 to 100,000 distinct CDR3 sequences. The sample comprised naive CXCR3+ CD8+ T cells from blood. The subset here: CD45RO-CCR7+CD27+CD95- naive CD8+ T cells expressing CXCR3 (TNR3+). These receptors originate from a human donor in good health. Some clones in this sample may be carry-over from other donors' samples.

The chain carries TRBV2 and TRBJ1-5; TCRdb calls TRBD1, which cannot be checked without DNA. The germline V gene has CDR1 SNHLY and CDR2 FYNNEI. The CDR3 consists of 16 residues. CDR3 residues: CASHPGTVYSNQPQHF.

J is TRBJ2-3 and V is TRBV29-1. This CDR3 is built from 15 residues. Germline CDR1 SQVTM, CDR2 ANQGSEA. The CDR3 sequence is CSVEDLAASTDTQYF.

The chain has TRBV3-1 and TRBJ2-1; the D call of TRBD1 rests on TCRdb alone, since no DNA is present to check it. Germline loops: CDR1 LGHDT, CDR2 YNNKEL (reference sequence). This CDR3 comprises 15 residues. CDR3 region: CASSRPGTLYNEQFF.

The gene calls are TRBV29-1 and TRBJ2-2; TCRdb indicates TRBD1, and absent DNA this call remains unverified. The germline gives CDR1 SQVTM, CDR2 ANQGSEA. This CDR3 spans 14 amino acids. CDR3 in amino acids: CSVGGGPNTGELFF.

The chain employs TRBV28 and TRBJ2-5; absent DNA, TCRdb's TRBD2 call cannot be checked. The germline gives CDR1 MDHEN, CDR2 SYDVKM. The CDR3 covers 13 residues. The CDR3 reads CASSLGLAGEFYF.

V usage is TRBV6-5 and J usage is TRBJ1-4; as DNA is missing, the TRBD1 call by TCRdb cannot be tested. Germline CDR1 is MNHEY and CDR2 is SVGAGI. The CDR3 is 18 amino acids. This chain's CDR3 is CASSYLTTGGLINEKLFF.

The CDR3: CASSQGAYAERQGSGTQYF. The rearrangement joins TRBV14 to TRBJ2-5; without DNA, the TCRdb call of TRBD1 cannot be checked. Germline CDR1 SGHDN, CDR2 FVKESK. This CDR3 has 19 amino acids.

The rearrangement links TRBV29-1 to TRBJ1-4. The CDR3 runs to 14 residues. CDR1 is SQVTM, CDR2 ANQGSEA, per germline. This CDR3 is CSVEVHTTNEKLFF.

V gene TRBV29-1 combines with J gene TRBJ2-1; TCRdb selects TRBD1, and the lack of DNA leaves this call unchecked. Germline lookup yields CDR1 SQVTM and CDR2 ANQGSEA. The CDR3 covers 12 residues. The CDR3 region is CSVRGEPPEQFF.

The chain uses TRBV28 and TRBJ1-1; TCRdb calls TRBD1, which cannot be checked without DNA. The V gene's germline CDR1 is MDHEN and CDR2 SYDVKM. The CDR3 is made up of 16 amino acids. The CDR3 reads CASTVRLWGGSTEAFF.

The chain has TRBV27 and TRBJ2-7; there is no DNA to check the TCRdb D call of TRBD1. Germline V gene sequence: CDR1 MNHEY, CDR2 SMNVEV (reference sequence). The CDR3 runs to 13 residues. CDR3 in amino acids: CASSGTGPYEQYF.

The CDR3 loop reads CALRGTGELFF. The J gene is TRBJ2-2, the V gene TRBV7-9; with no DNA, the TCRdb D assignment of TRBD1 cannot be verified. This CDR3 comprises 11 residues. Germline V gene sequence: CDR1 SEHNR, CDR2 FQNEAQ (reference sequence).

The rearrangement links TRBV7-7 to TRBJ2-5. Germline V gene sequence: CDR1 SSHAT, CDR2 FNYEAQ (reference sequence). The CDR3 runs to 13 residues. CDR3 sequence reads: CASSFYWGETQYF.

V usage is TRBV5-6 and J usage is TRBJ2-3. Germline V gene sequence: CDR1 SGHDT, CDR2 YYEEEE. The CDR3 sequence is 13 residues long. The CDR3 loop is CASSLDITDTQYF. Looking up the rest from reference TRBV5-6 and TRBJ2-3 gives the full variable domain: DAGVTQSPTHLIKTRGQQVTLRCSPKSGHDTVSWYQQALGQGPQFIFQYYEEEERQRGNFPDRFSGHQFPNYSSELNVNALLLGDSALYLCASSLDITDTQYFGPGTRLTVL.

The CDR3 spells CASSLWGEETQYF. V is TRBV5-1 and J is TRBJ2-5; checking the TCRdb D call of TRBD1 is not possible without DNA. Germline V gives CDR1 SGHRS, CDR2 YFSETQ. The CDR3 extends over 13 amino acids.

The chain joins TRBV29-1 to TRBJ1-2; TCRdb gives TRBD1 as the D gene, but with no DNA this cannot be confirmed. There are 12 residues in the CDR3. In germline, CDR1 is SQVTM, CDR2 ANQGSEA. The CDR3 is CSVEGGRNGYTF.

V gene TRBV3-1 combines with J gene TRBJ2-1. There are 14 residues in the CDR3. Germline values: CDR1 LGHDT, CDR2 YNNKEL (reference sequence). This chain's CDR3 is CASSQVMGVDEQFF.

The chain recombines TRBV6-2 or TRBV6-3 with TRBJ2-1; the TCRdb call, TRBD1, lacks DNA for checking. Germline CDR1 MNHEY, CDR2 SVGEGT. CDR3 size: 17 residues. The CDR3 sequence: CASSSDMVGQWHNEQFF.

This chain joins TRBV18 and TRBJ1-1. The CDR3 extends over 15 amino acids. Germline assignment: CDR1 KGHSH and CDR2 LQKENI. The CDR3 reads CASSPPAGGVPEAFF.

The chain has TRBV5-1 and TRBJ1-3; TCRdb designates TRBD1, a call that cannot be tested without DNA. This CDR3 contains 16 residues. Germline V CDR1 and CDR2: SGHRS, YFSETQ. CDR3: CASSQGQVLSGNTIYF.